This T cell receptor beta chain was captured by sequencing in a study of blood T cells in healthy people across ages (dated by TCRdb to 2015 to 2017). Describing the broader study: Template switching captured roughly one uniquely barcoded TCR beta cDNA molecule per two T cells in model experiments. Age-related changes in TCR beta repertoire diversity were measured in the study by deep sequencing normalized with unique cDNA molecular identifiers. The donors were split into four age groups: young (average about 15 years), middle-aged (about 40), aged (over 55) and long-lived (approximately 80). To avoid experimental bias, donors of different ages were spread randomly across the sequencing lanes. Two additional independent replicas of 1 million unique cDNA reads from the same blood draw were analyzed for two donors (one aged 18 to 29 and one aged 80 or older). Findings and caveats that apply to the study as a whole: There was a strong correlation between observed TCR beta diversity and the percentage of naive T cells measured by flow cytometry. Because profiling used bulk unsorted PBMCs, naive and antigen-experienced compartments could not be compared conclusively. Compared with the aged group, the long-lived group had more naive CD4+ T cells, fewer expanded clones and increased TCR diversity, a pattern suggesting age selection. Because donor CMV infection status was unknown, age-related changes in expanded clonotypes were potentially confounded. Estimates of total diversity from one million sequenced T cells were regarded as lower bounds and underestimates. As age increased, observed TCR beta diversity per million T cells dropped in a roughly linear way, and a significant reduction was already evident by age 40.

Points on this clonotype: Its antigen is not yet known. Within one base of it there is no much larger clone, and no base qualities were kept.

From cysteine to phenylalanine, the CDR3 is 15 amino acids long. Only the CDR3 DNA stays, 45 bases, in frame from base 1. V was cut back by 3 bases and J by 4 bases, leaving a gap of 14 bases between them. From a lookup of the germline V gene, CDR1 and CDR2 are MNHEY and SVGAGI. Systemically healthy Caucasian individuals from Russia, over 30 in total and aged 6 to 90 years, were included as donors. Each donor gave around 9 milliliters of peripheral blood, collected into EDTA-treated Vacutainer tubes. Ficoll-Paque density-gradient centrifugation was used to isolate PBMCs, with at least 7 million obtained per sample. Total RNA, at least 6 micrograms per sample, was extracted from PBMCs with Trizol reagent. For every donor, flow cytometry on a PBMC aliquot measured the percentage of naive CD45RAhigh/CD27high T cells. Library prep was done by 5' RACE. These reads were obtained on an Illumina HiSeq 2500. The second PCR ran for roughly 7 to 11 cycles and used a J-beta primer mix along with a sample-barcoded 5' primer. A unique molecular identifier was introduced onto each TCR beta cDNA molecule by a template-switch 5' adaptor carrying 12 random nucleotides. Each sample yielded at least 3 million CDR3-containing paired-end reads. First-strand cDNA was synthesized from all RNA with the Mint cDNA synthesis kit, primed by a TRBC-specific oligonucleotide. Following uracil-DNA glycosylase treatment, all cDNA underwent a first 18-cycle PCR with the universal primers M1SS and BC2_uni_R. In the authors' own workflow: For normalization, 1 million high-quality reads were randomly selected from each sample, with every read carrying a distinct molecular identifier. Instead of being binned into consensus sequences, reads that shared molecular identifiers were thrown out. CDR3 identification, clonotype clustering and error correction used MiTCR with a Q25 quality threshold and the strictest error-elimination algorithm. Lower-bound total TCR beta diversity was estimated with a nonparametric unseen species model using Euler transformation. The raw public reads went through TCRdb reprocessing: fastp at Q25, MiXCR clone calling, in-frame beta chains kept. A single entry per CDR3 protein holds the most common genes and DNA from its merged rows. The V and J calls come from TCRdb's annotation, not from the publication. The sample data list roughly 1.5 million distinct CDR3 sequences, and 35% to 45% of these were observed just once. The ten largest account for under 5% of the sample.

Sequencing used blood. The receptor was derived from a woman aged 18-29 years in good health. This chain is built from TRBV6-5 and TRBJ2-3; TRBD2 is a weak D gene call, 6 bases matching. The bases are TGTGCCAGCAGTTATACAGGCGGGACTCCAGATACGCAGTATTTT. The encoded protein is CASSYTGGTPDTQYF.